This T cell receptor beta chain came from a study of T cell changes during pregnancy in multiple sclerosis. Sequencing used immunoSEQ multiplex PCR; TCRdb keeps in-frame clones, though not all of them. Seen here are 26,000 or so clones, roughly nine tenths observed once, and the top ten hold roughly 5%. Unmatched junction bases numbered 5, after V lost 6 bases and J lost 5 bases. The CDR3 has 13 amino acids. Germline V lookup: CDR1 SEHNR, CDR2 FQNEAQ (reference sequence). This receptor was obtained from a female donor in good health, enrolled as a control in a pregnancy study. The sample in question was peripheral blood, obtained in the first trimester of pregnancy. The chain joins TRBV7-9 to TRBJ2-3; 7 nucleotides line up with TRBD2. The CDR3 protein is CASRWAGEDTQYF. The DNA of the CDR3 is TGTGCCAGCAGATGGGCGGGGGAAGATACGCAGTATTTT.